Sequencing of this T cell receptor beta chain was carried out in a study of blood T cell repertoires in COVID-19. This CDR3 has 19 amino acids. The V gene's germline CDR1 is KGHSH and CDR2 LQKENI. The V end lost 3 bases, the J end lost 0 bases, and 20 bases lay between the germline ends. What the recovered Cohort 3 donors had was two negative PCRs, clearance, or symptom resolution. The protocol was immunoSEQ multiplex PCR, while the TCRdb copy is restricted to in-frame clones and leaves out a portion. The sample comprises over 120,000 clones, approximately 79% of which are singletons, and 2.5% to 3.5% rests with the top ten.

The sequencing sample was made of PBMCs or T cells enriched from blood (not recorded which). The TCR comes from a woman between 50 and 59 years old who had recovered from COVID-19. The J gene is TRBJ1-4, the V gene TRBV18; no definite D call. CDR3 protein: CASSPYRQAAEATNEKLFF. CDR3 nucleotide sequence: TGTGCCAGCTCACCTTATCGGCAGGCGGCGGAGGCAACTAATGAAAAACTGTTTTTT.